This T cell receptor (beta chain) was found in a study of blood T cell repertoires in COVID-19. About the study: The United States, Italy and Spain provided the acute and convalescent COVID-19 samples.

The CDR3 is 14 amino acids. V shed 5 bases and J shed 4 bases, with 14 bases lying between them. Looked up from germline, CDR1 is SGHAT and CDR2 is FQNNGV. Original data processing: Estimated nucleated cell counts came from reference gene primer amplification. Libraries were prepared by immunoSEQ multiplex PCR; TCRdb keeps only in-frame clonotypes and omits some of them. That table furnishes V, J and clone size, whereas the DNA furnished D and trimming. The sample has about 190,000 clones, 75% to 90% seen once; the top ten hold 6.5% to 8.5%. The chain employs TRBV11-2 and TRBJ1-2; maybe TRBD1 (5 bases). Sequencing used peripheral blood. The receptor's source is a middle-aged man with acute or convalescent COVID-19. The CDR3 loop is CASSRTDDSYGYTF. CDR3 nucleotides: TGTGCCAGCAGCCGTACAGACGACAGCTATGGCTACACCTTC.